The clone carrying this TCR beta chain was seen a few times. CDR1 and CDR2 from the germline V gene are SGDLS and YYNGEE. The CDR3 consists of 14 residues. V lost 2 bases to trimming and J lost 0 bases, with 8 bases between them. PCR was performed a second time for roughly 7 to 11 cycles using a sample-barcoded 5' primer and a J-beta primer mix. One entry per CDR3 protein, called by TCRdb with MiXCR from the 5' RACE reads. The sample has 750,000 to 850,000 distinct CDR3 sequences, approximately 25% seen once. This sample was taken from a study of blood T cells in healthy people across ages. The data were also submitted as part of a second study, on T cells of mothers and their children.

This chain connects TRBV9 to TRBJ1-1, with D unclear. This TCR derives from a boy younger than 18 in good health. The sample was blood. As DNA, the CDR3 is TGTGCCAGCAGCGTTTCGGCCTTGAACACTGAAGCTTTCTTT. Protein product: CASSVSALNTEAFF.